The 32 T cell receptor beta chains below were found in one sample sequenced in a study of blood T cell repertoires in COVID-19. Profiled with immunoSEQ multiplex PCR; TCRdb holds only in-frame clones, not every one. The sample has roughly 330,000 clones, roughly 86% seen once. Sequencing was done on a sample of PBMCs or T cells enriched from blood (not recorded which). These receptors all come from a woman aged 25 to 39 who had recovered from COVID-19.

The chain has TRBV5-1 and TRBJ2-5; TRBD1 aligns across 8 bases. Germline V gene lookup returns CDR1 SGHRS and CDR2 YFSETQ. Trimming took 4 bases from V and 4 from J; bases not matched to a gene: 9. CDR3 length: 15 amino acids. CDR3 residues: CASSLPGGASETQYF. CDR3 nucleotides: TGCGCCAGCAGCCTACCAGGGGGCGCGTCAGAGACCCAGTACTTC.

The chain is built from TRBV19 and TRBJ1-1, with 7 bases fitting TRBD1. With V trimmed by 4 bases and J by 2 bases, 7 bases remained unmatched. CDR3 length: 15 residues. Per germline, CDR1 LNHDA and CDR2 SQIVND (reference sequence). This chain's CDR3 is CASSKGGQANTEAFF. In nucleotides, the CDR3 is TGTGCCAGTAGTAAAGGAGGACAGGCAAACACTGAAGCTTTCTTT.

The count of this clone is one. This chain uses TRBV6-5 with TRBJ1-5; D ambiguous. Looked up from germline, CDR1 is MNHEY and CDR2 is SVGAGI. V was cut by 4 bases and J by 11 bases, with 18 bases left in between. CDR3 size: 14 residues. The CDR3 is CASSSSTDGVTQHF. In DNA, the CDR3 is TGTGCCAGCAGTTCCTCAACAGACGGCGTAACCCAGCATTTT.

This chain links TRBV3-1 (or the pseudogene TRBV3-2) with TRBJ1-4; 8 nucleotides match TRBD1. CDR1 is LGHDT and CDR2 is YNNKEL in the germline V gene (reference sequence). Trimming took 0 bases from V and 8 from J; bases not matched to a gene: 2. This CDR3 has 14 residues. CDR3: CASSQDRDREKLFF. CDR3 DNA sequence: TGTGCCAGCAGCCAAGACCGGGACAGGGAAAAACTGTTTTTT.

The chain joins TRBV6-2 or TRBV6-3 to TRBJ1-3; D gene unclear. The CDR3 spans 18 residues. Germline V gene sequence: CDR1 MNHEY, CDR2 SVGEGT. Trimming took 0 bases from V and 0 from J, leaving 15 bases between them. CDR3: CASSYSPREAGSGNTIYF. The DNA for the CDR3 is TGTGCCAGCAGTTACTCGCCACGGGAAGCGGGCTCTGGAAACACCATATATTTT.

The chain couples TRBV10-2 to TRBJ2-7; 8 bases fit TRBD1. J was trimmed by 0 bases and V by 5 bases; bases with no gene match: 3. The CDR3 totals 14 residues. Per the germline V gene, CDR1 is WSHSY and CDR2 is SAAADI. CDR3 sequence (DNA): TGCGCCAGCAGTCTAACAGGGGGCTCCTACGAGCAGTACTTC. This sequence encodes CASSLTGGSYEQYF.

This clone was counted a single time. The V gene is TRBV6-5, the J gene TRBJ2-2, with D possibly TRBD2 on 6 matching bases. From germline, CDR1 is MNHEY and CDR2 SVGAGI. The length of the CDR3 is 13 residues. The V end was cut by 7 bases, the J end by 4 bases, with 10 bases between. This chain's CDR3 is CASMTEGTGELFF. The DNA of the CDR3 is TGTGCCAGCATGACGGAGGGCACCGGGGAGCTGTTTTTT.

This sequence joins TRBV5-1 and TRBJ1-5; no reliable D call. V was shortened by 0 bases and J by 5 bases, with 9 bases between the two germline ends. The CDR3 extends over 14 amino acids. Per the germline V gene, CDR1 is SGHRS and CDR2 is YFSETQ. CDR3 loop: CASSLGDPYQPQHF. The CDR3 bases are TGCGCCAGCAGCTTGGGAGATCCCTATCAGCCCCAGCATTTT.

The chain employs TRBV6-5 and TRBJ1-1, with D possibly matching TRBD1 (6 bases). CDR3 length: 14 residues. Between the trimmed V and J ends, which lost 10 bases and 5 bases, there was a span of 20 bases. CDR1 MNHEY and CDR2 SVGAGI come from the germline V gene. The CDR3 loop is CATTSPGVRTEAFF. CDR3 sequence (DNA): TGTGCCACCACCTCCCCAGGGGTTAGAACTGAAGCTTTCTTT.

The chain recombines TRBV4-1 with TRBJ1-2; 7 nucleotides agree with TRBD1. Germline values: CDR1 MGHRA, CDR2 YSYEKL. CDR3 length: 15 amino acids. After removal of 3 bases from V and 6 bases from J, the junction contained 10 bases not matched to a gene. In nucleotides, the CDR3 is TGCGCCAGCAGCCAGAGGGGTTTCAGGGGGAATGGCTACACCTTC. This codes for CASSQRGFRGNGYTF.

This clone is a singleton in its sample. V is TRBV7-2 and J is TRBJ1-2, with 7 nucleotides matching TRBD1. Germline CDR1 is SGHTA and CDR2 is FQGNSA. V dropped 5 bases and J dropped 5; count of bases not matched to a gene: 5. CDR3 length equals 13 residues. CDR3 in DNA: TGTGCCAGCAGCCGGGACAGTGTTTATGGCTACACCTTC. It encodes CASSRDSVYGYTF.

Here the CDR3 DNA reads TGCGCCAGCAGCCAAGATCCACCCTACCTGGCGACACCTGGAAACACCATATATTTT. Protein product: CASSQDPPYLATPGNTIYF. The chain carries TRBV4-1 and TRBJ1-3, with no clear D. The germline V gene encodes CDR1 MGHRA and CDR2 YSYEKL. This CDR3 contains 19 residues. V lost 0 bases to trimming and J lost 2 bases, with 20 bases between them.

The chain uses TRBV25-1 and TRBJ2-3; 10 nucleotides agree with TRBD2. The CDR3 is 17 amino acids. In germline, CDR1 is MGHDK, CDR2 SYGVNS. Germline trimming cut 1 base from V and 6 bases from J; bases unmatched to any gene: 10. The CDR3 DNA is TGTGCCAGCAGTGAATTGATTAGCGGGGGGTTATTGGATACGCAGTATTTT. Translated: CASSELISGGLLDTQYF.

The rearrangement uses TRBV10-2 and TRBJ2-5, with TRBD2 matching 8 bases. CDR1 is WSHSY, CDR2 SAAADI, per germline. The ends lost 6 bases at V and 4 bases at J; junction bases unmatched: 4. The CDR3 has 13 residues. CDR3 loop: CASSGTRGETQYF. In DNA form, the CDR3 reads TGCGCCAGCAGCGGGACTAGAGGAGAGACCCAGTACTTC.

This chain uses TRBV5-6 with TRBJ2-7; 10 positions match TRBD1. The CDR3 consists of 15 residues. Trimming cost V 3 bases and J 3 bases; bases outside gene matches: 6. The V gene's germline CDR1 is SGHDT and CDR2 YYEEEE. CDR3 bases: TGTGCCAGCAGCTCACCGACAGGGGGCTTCTACGAGCAGTACTTC. Amino acid sequence: CASSSPTGGFYEQYF.

This chain joins TRBV2 and TRBJ2-1; 8 nucleotides match TRBD2. Germline assignment: CDR1 SNHLY and CDR2 FYNNEI. The CDR3 totals 16 residues. Unmatched junction bases numbered 11, after V lost 10 bases and J lost 0 bases. The CDR3 is CATPGTGGSSYNEQFF. The CDR3 DNA sequence: TGTGCCACCCCAGGGACGGGGGGGAGCTCCTACAATGAGCAGTTCTTC.

This clone was seen only a few times. This chain links TRBV12-5 with TRBJ1-2, with D perhaps TRBD1 (5 bases). Trimming stripped 8 bases from V and 7 bases from J, with 14 bases between. This CDR3 comprises 12 residues. Looked up from germline, CDR1 is LGHNT and CDR2 is FRNRAP. DNA of the CDR3: TGTGCTAGTAGCCAGGGATCGAGTGGCTACACCTTC. As protein: CASSQGSSGYTF.

The chain employs TRBV27 and TRBJ2-7, with TRBD1 matching over 7 bases. The trim removed 5 bases at V and 5 bases at J, leaving 9 bases unmatched. This CDR3 is 14 amino acids long. Germline values: CDR1 MNHEY, CDR2 SMNVEV (reference sequence). The CDR3 DNA reads as TGTGCCAGCAGTACGACAGGGCGGTGGGACGAGCAGTACTTC. Translated, it gives CASSTTGRWDEQYF.

This rearrangement joins TRBV19 to TRBJ1-4, with 7 bases fitting TRBD1. V lost 6 bases, J lost 14 bases, and 6 bases stayed unmatched. Germline assignment: CDR1 LNHDA and CDR2 SQIVND (reference sequence). CDR3 length: 11 amino acids. For the CDR3, the DNA is TGTGCCAGTAGCGGGCGACAGGGCCTGTTTTTT. As protein: CASSGRQGLFF.

CDR3 bases: TGTGCCAGCTCACCCCTGGGGCAGGATAGCAATCAGCCCCAGCATTTT. This sequence encodes CASSPLGQDSNQPQHF. The J gene is TRBJ1-5, the V gene TRBV18; perhaps TRBD1 as D (5 bases). The CDR3 is made up of 16 amino acids. Germline loops: CDR1 KGHSH, CDR2 LQKENI. Between the trimmed V and J ends, which lost 3 bases and 0 bases, there was a span of 12 bases. Based on the CDR3 plus reference TRBV18 and TRBJ1-5, the full variable domain is NAGVMQNPRHLVRRRGQEARLRCSPMKGHSHVYWYRQLPEEGLKFMVYLQKENIIDESGMPKERFSAEFPKEGPSILRIQQVVRGDSAAYFCASSPLGQDSNQPQHFGDGTRLSIL.

The chain joins TRBV5-5 to TRBJ1-2; no firm D call. The CDR3 extends over 14 amino acids. Trimming cost V 4 bases and J 4 bases, with 14 bases left between them. Per the germline V gene, CDR1 is SGHKS and CDR2 is YYEKEE (reference sequence). This CDR3 reads CASSPSQTAYGYTF. CDR3 nucleotide sequence: TGTGCCAGCAGCCCCTCGCAAACTGCCTATGGCTACACCTTC.

This chain uses TRBV5-1 with TRBJ1-2, with 10 bases fitting TRBD1. Per the germline V gene, CDR1 is SGHRS and CDR2 is YFSETQ. The junction had 7 bases not matched to a gene; V was cut back by 4 bases and J by 7 bases. The CDR3 runs 14 residues. CDR3 region: CASSPRTGGGGYTF. The CDR3 DNA follows: TGCGCCAGCAGCCCTCGGACAGGGGGAGGTGGCTACACCTTC.

J is TRBJ1-1 and V is TRBV5-1, with D uncertain. The CDR3 covers 13 residues. V gave up 0 bases and J gave up 11 bases, with 14 bases separating them. CDR1 is SGHRS and CDR2 is YFSETQ in the germline V gene. The chain's CDR3 is CASSLEVERRAFF. CDR3 sequence (DNA): TGCGCCAGCAGCTTGGAAGTAGAGAGGCGCGCTTTCTTT.

The genes are TRBV6-1 and TRBJ1-2; D is possibly TRBD1 (5 bases). The germline V gene encodes CDR1 MNHNS and CDR2 SASEGT. The V gene lost 0 bases and the J gene lost 11 bases, with 10 bases spanning the gap. CDR3 length: 12 residues. The CDR3 here is CASSEARRVYTF. CDR3 sequence (DNA): TGTGCCAGCAGTGAAGCGCGCAGGGTTTACACCTTC.

The chain joins TRBV2 to TRBJ2-1; D is uncertain. Germline CDR1 reads SNHLY; CDR2 reads FYNNEI. This CDR3 is built from 14 residues. Deletions cut 8 bases from V and 0 bases from J, with 11 bases between. The DNA of the CDR3 is TGTGCCAGCTCCTTAACAAGCTCCTACAATGAGCAGTTCTTC. Amino acids: CASSLTSSYNEQFF.

The rearrangement joins TRBV21-1 to TRBJ1-2; the tabulated D call, TRBD1, remains unverified against the DNA. TRBV21-1 is given as a pseudogene. The length of the CDR3 is 16 residues. DNA for the CDR3: TGTGCCAGCACCTCAAGGGGCCTCGTACAGGGGGTGGGCTACACCTTC. Amino acid sequence: CASTSRGLVQGVGYTF.

This clone has just one count. The rearrangement joins TRBV19 to TRBJ2-7, with TRBD1 matching over 10 bases. The ends lost 9 bases at V and 4 bases at J; junction bases unmatched: 9. CDR3 length: 14 amino acids. Germline values: CDR1 LNHDA, CDR2 SQIVND (reference sequence). The CDR3 DNA sequence: TGTGCCAGCGCGACGACAGGGGGCACGTACGAGCAGTACTTC. It is translated as CASATTGGTYEQYF. Full variable domain (missing parts from reference TRBV19 and TRBJ2-7): DGGITQSPKYLFRKEGQNVTLSCEQNLNHDAMYWYRQDPGQGLRLIYYSQIVNDFQKGDIAEGYSVSREKKESFPLTVTSAQKNPTAFYLCASATTGGTYEQYFGPGTRLTVT.

The rearrangement uses TRBV4-3 and TRBJ2-2, with 7 bases aligning to TRBD1. Germline V CDR1 and CDR2: LGHNA, YSLEER. The V segment lost 0 bases and the J segment 1 base; nucleotides outside the gene matches: 2. This CDR3 region has 16 residues. CDR3 sequence reads: CASSQETGWNTGELFF. In DNA form, the CDR3 reads TGCGCCAGCAGCCAAGAGACAGGGTGGAACACCGGGGAGCTGTTTTTT.

This clone was seen only once. V is TRBV13 and J is TRBJ1-2, with D possibly being TRBD1 (5 bases). This CDR3 is built from 13 residues. V was cut by 5 bases and J by 4 bases, with 11 bases left in between. Germline CDR1 is PRHDT and CDR2 is FYEKMQ (reference sequence). The CDR3 bases are TGTGCCAGCAGCCAGGGCGAATCCTATGGCTACACCTTC. Protein: CASSQGESYGYTF.

The chain employs TRBV10-2 and TRBJ2-1; 8 bases map to TRBD2. V lost 5 bases, J lost 2 bases, and 2 bases stayed unmatched. CDR3 length equals 14 residues. CDR1 is WSHSY, CDR2 SAAADI, per germline. The CDR3, as DNA: TGCGCCAGCAGTTCACTAGCGGCCTACAATGAGCAGTTCTTC. Translation: CASSSLAAYNEQFF.

This clone has just one count. The CDR3 is CASSWDGAGGGNTIYF. The CDR3 DNA follows: TGCGCCAGCAGCTGGGACGGCGCAGGAGGGGGAAACACCATATATTTT. V usage is TRBV5-1 and J usage is TRBJ1-3; maybe TRBD1 (5 bases). This CDR3 contains 16 residues. V was pared by 3 bases and J by 4 bases, with 17 bases between. Germline V lookup: CDR1 SGHRS, CDR2 YFSETQ. The entire variable domain, with the rest obtained from reference TRBV5-1 and TRBJ1-3, is as follows: KAGVTQTPRYLIKTRGQQVTLSCSPISGHRSVSWYQQTPGQGLQFLFEYFSETQRNKGNFPGRFSGRQFSNSRSEMNVSTLELGDSALYLCASSWDGAGGGNTIYFGEGSWLTVV.

The J gene is TRBJ2-3, the V gene TRBV24-1, with 9 bases fitting TRBD1. Germline V gene lookup returns CDR1 KGHDR and CDR2 SFDVKD. This CDR3 has 16 amino acids. After removal of 3 bases from V and 3 bases from J, the junction contained 6 bases not matched to a gene. As DNA, the CDR3 is TGTGCCACCAGTGATCCACAGGACAGGGGAACAGATACGCAGTATTTT. It specifies CATSDPQDRGTDTQYF.